A selection of T cell receptor beta chains follows, all from one sample in a study of blood T cell dynamics during melanoma immunotherapy. Sequenced by immunoSEQ multiplex PCR; TCRdb stores in-frame clones only, minus some. Of some 13,000 clones in the sample, about 90% were seen once. The sample in question was effector memory CD8+ T cells from blood, obtained from a patient treated with checkpoint blockade. These receptors came from a human donor with melanoma. The CDR3 runs from the conserved cysteine through the conserved F or W. Fields, in order: J gene, D gene, clone size, V gene, CDR3 protein, CDR3 DNA. The D gene is left open where the match is weak. Some rows have no size entry. The others give once, few or many, or a class for an expanded clone.

TRBJ2-1,-,-,TRBV19,CASSIQGAYNEQFF,TGTGCCAGTAGTATACAGGGAGCCTACAATGAGCAGTTCTTC
TRBJ2-7,-,-,TRBV5-4,CASSLFQGYEQYF,TGTGCCAGCAGCTTGTTTCAAGGCTACGAGCAGTACTTC
TRBJ1-2,TRBD1,-,TRBV13,CASGGALGRTGYGYTF,TGTGCCAGCGGGGGGGCGTTGGGTCGGACAGGGTATGGCTACACCTTC
TRBJ1-1,-,-,TRBV7-6,CASSSGTHLEAFF,TGTGCCAGCAGCTCCGGGACCCACCTTGAAGCTTTCTTT
TRBJ2-7,-,-,TRBV19,CASSMGRINEQYF,TGTGCCAGTAGTATGGGTAGAATCAACGAGCAGTACTTC
TRBJ2-7,TRBD1,-,TRBV4-3,CASSQDWAGGASVEQYF,TGCGCCAGCAGCCAAGATTGGGCAGGGGGAGCCTCTGTCGAGCAGTACTTC
TRBJ2-4,-,-,TRBV7-8,CASSLVGGKDIQYF,TGTGCCAGCAGCTTAGTAGGAGGGAAGGACATTCAGTACTTC
TRBJ1-5,-,-,TRBV5-5,CASSLGHPQPQHF,TGTGCCAGCAGCTTAGGCCACCCTCAGCCCCAGCATTTT
TRBJ2-1,-,-,TRBV11-1,CASSSTSYNEQFF,TGTGCCAGCAGCTCTACCAGTTACAATGAGCAGTTCTTC
TRBJ2-1,TRBD2,-,TRBV7-9,CASSFGLAGYNEQFF,TGTGCCAGCAGCTTCGGACTAGCGGGTTACAATGAGCAGTTCTTC
TRBJ1-2,-,-,TRBV11-2,CASSLGSGNDYGYTF,TGTGCCAGCAGCTTAGGGTCAGGGAATGACTATGGCTACACCTTC
TRBJ1-3,-,-,TRBV6-1,CASGSGGNGNTIYF,TGTGCCAGCGGCTCCGGGGGGAACGGAAACACCATATATTTT
TRBJ1-1,-,once,TRBV28,CASSFLWEMNTEAFF,TGTGCCAGCAGTTTTCTGTGGGAGATGAACACTGAAGCTTTCTTT
TRBJ2-3,-,-,TRBV9,CASSPGVGTDTQYF,TGTGCCAGCAGCCCAGGGGTCGGCACAGATACGCAGTATTTT
TRBJ2-3,-,-,TRBV10-2,CASKPGVRADTQYF,TGCGCCAGCAAGCCAGGAGTAAGGGCAGATACGCAGTATTTT
TRBJ2-3,TRBD2,-,TRBV27,CASSPMRAGVDTDTQYF,TGTGCCAGCAGTCCCATGAGGGCGGGAGTTGACACAGATACGCAGTATTTT
TRBJ2-5,-,-,TRBV4-1,CASSQVGSRETQYF,TGCGCCAGCAGCCAAGTAGGCAGCAGAGAGACCCAGTACTTC
TRBJ2-5,-,-,TRBV4-1,CASSQVSQQNQETQYF,TGCGCCAGCAGCCAAGTATCACAGCAAAATCAAGAGACCCAGTACTTC
TRBJ1-2,-,-,TRBV19,CASSMGSVDRSHYGYTF,TGTGCCAGTAGTATGGGCTCCGTAGACAGGTCCCACTATGGCTACACCTTC
TRBJ2-1,-,-,TRBV7-2,CASSLGILNNEQFF,TGTGCCAGCAGCTTAGGGATACTTAACAATGAGCAGTTCTTC
TRBJ2-3,-,-,TRBV9,CASSPRGSLGDTQYF,TGTGCCAGCAGCCCAAGGGGATCCCTCGGGGATACGCAGTATTTT
TRBJ1-1,TRBD1,-,TRBV28,CASSLTGIWNTEAFF,TGTGCCAGCAGTTTGACAGGGATTTGGAACACTGAAGCTTTCTTT
TRBJ1-5,-,-,TRBV28,CASSLKGSNQPQHF,TGTGCCAGCAGTTTAAAGGGGAGCAATCAGCCCCAGCATTTT
TRBJ2-5,-,-,TRBV19,CASSTGGQETQYF,TGTGCCAGTAGTACCGGGGGTCAAGAGACCCAGTACTTC